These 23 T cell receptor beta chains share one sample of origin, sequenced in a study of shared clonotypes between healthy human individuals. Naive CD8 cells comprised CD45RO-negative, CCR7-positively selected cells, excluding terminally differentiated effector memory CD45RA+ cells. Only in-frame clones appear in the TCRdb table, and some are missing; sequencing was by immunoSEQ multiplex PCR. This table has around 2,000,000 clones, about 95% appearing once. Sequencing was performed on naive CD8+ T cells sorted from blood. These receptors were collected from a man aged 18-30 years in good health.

The CDR3 spells CASSEGTGGDYEQYF. The CDR3 DNA is TGTGCCAGCAGTGAAGGAACAGGGGGGGACTACGAGCAGTACTTC. V and J are TRBV2 and TRBJ2-7; weak D call: TRBD1 (8 bases). The CDR3 extends over 15 amino acids. The germline gives CDR1 SNHLY, CDR2 FYNNEI. The V end was cut by 1 base, the J end by 3 bases, with 13 bases between. Complete variable domain (other parts from reference TRBV2 and TRBJ2-7): EPEVTQTPSHQVTQMGQEVILRCVPISNHLYFYWYRQILGQKVEFLVSFYNNEISEKSEIFDDQFSVERPDGSNFTLKIRSTKLEDSAMYFCASSEGTGGDYEQYFGPGTRLTVT.

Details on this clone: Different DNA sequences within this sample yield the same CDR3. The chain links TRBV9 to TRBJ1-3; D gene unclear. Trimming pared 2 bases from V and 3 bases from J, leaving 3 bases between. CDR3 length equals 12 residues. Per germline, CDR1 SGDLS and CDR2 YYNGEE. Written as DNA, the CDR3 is TGTGCCAGCAGCGTCGGTGGAAACACCATATATTTT. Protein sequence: CASSVGGNTIYF.

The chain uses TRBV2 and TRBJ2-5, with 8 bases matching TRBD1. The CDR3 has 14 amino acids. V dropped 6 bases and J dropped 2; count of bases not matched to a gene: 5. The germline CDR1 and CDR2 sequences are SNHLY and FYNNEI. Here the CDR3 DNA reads TGTGCCAGCAGGCCCGGACAGGGTCAAGAGACCCAGTACTTC. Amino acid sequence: CASRPGQGQETQYF.

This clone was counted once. The CDR3: CASSLEPYPYEQYF. The CDR3 nucleotides read TGTGCCAGCAGCTTAGAGCCATACCCGTACGAGCAGTACTTC. The chain carries TRBV7-8 and TRBJ2-7; D gene ambiguous. Trimming shortened V by 1 base and J by 4 bases, and 11 bases separated the two germline ends. Germline V gives CDR1 SGHVS, CDR2 FQNEAQ. The CDR3 totals 14 residues. Full variable domain (missing parts from reference TRBV7-8 and TRBJ2-7): GAGVSQSPRYKVAKRGQDVALRCDPISGHVSLFWYQQALGQGPEFLTYFQNEAQLDKSGLPSDRFFAERPEGSVSTLKIQRTQQEDSAVYLCASSLEPYPYEQYFGPGTRLTVT.

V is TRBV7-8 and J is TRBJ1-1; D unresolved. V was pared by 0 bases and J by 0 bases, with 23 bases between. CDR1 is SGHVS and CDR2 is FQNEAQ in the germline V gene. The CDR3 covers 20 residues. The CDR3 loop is CASSLARAIITSNLNTEAFF. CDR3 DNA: TGTGCCAGCAGCTTAGCTAGGGCTATTATAACCTCAAACCTGAACACTGAAGCTTTCTTT.

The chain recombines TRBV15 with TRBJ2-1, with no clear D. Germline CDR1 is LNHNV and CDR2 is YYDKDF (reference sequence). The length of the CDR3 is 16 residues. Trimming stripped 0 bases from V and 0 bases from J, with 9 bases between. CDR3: CATSRDDKDSYNEQFF. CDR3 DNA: TGTGCCACCAGCAGAGATGACAAGGACTCCTACAATGAGCAGTTCTTC.

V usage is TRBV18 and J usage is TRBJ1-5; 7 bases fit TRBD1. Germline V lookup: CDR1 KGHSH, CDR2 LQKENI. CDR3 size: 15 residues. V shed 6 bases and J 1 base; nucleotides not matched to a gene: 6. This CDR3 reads CASSTGAGSNQPQHF. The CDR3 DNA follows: TGTGCCAGCTCCACAGGGGCGGGGAGCAATCAGCCCCAGCATTTT.

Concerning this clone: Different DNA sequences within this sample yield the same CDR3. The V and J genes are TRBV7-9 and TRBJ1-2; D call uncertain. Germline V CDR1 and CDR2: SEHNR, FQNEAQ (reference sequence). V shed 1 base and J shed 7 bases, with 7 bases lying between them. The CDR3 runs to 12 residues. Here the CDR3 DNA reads TGTGCCAGCAGCTTAGGGGATTCTGGCTACACCTTC. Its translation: CASSLGDSGYTF. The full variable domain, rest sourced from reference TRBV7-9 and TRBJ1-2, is DTGVSQNPRHKITKRGQNVTFRCDPISEHNRLYWYRQTLGQGPEFLTYFQNEAQLEKSRLLSDRFSAERPKGSFSTLEIQRTEQGDSAMYLCASSLGDSGYTFGSGTRLTVV.

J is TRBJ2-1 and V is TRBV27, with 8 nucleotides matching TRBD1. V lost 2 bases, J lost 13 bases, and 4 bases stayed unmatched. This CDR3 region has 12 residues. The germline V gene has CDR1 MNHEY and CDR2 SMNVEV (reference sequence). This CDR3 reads CASSLTGTGQFF. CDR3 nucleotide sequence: TGTGCCAGCAGTTTAACTGGGACAGGTCAGTTCTTC.

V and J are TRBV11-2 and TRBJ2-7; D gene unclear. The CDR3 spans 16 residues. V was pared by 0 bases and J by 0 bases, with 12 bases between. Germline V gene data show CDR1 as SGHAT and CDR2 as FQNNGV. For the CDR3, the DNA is TGTGCCAGCAGCTTAGAGGTTTTCACCAGCTCCTACGAGCAGTACTTC. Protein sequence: CASSLEVFTSSYEQYF.

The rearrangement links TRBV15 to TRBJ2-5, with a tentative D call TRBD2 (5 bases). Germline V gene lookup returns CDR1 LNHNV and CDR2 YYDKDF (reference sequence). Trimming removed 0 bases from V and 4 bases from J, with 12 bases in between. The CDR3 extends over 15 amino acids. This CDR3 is CATSRDPGIGETQYF. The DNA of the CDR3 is TGTGCCACCAGCAGAGACCCGGGGATCGGAGAGACCCAGTACTTC.

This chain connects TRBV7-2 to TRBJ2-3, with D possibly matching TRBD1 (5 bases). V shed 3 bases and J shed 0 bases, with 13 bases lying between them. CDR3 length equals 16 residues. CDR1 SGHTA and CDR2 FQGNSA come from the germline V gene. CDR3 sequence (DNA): TGTGCCAGCAGCTTCTCGACAGAGCTAAGCACAGATACGCAGTATTTT. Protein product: CASSFSTELSTDTQYF.

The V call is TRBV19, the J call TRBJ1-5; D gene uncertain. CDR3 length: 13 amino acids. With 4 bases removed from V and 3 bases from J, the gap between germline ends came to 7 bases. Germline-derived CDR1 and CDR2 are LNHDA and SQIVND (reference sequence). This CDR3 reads CASSSAFNQPQHF. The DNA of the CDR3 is TGTGCCAGTAGTAGCGCGTTCAATCAGCCCCAGCATTTT.

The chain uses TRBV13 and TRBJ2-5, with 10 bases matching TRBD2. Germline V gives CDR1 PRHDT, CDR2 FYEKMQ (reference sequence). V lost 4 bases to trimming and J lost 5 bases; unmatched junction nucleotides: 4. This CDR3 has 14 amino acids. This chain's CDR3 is CASSSGLAVETQYF. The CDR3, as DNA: TGTGCCAGCAGCTCCGGACTAGCGGTGGAGACCCAGTACTTC. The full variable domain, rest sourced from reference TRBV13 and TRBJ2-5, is AAGVIQSPRHLIKEKRETATLKCYPIPRHDTVYWYQQGPGQDPQFLISFYEKMQSDKGSIPDRFSAQQFSDYHSELNMSSLELGDSALYFCASSSGLAVETQYFGPGTRLLVL.

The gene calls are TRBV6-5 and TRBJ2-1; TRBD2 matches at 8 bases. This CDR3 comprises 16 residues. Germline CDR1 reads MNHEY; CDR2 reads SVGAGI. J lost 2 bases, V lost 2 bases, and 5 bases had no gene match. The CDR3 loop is CASSYQTSGPYNEQFF. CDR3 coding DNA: TGTGCCAGCAGTTACCAAACTAGCGGCCCCTACAATGAGCAGTTCTTC.

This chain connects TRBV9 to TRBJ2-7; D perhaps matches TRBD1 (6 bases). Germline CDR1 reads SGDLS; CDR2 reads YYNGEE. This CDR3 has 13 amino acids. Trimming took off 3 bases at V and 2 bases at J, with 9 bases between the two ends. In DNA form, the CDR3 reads TGTGCCAGCAGCGAGGGGGAAACCTACGAGCAGTACTTC. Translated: CASSEGETYEQYF. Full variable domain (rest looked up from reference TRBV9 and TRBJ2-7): DSGVTQTPKHLITATGQRVTLRCSPRSGDLSVYWYQQSLDQGLQFLIQYYNGEERAKGNILERFSAQQFPDLHSELNLSSLELGDSALYFCASSEGETYEQYFGPGTRLTVT.

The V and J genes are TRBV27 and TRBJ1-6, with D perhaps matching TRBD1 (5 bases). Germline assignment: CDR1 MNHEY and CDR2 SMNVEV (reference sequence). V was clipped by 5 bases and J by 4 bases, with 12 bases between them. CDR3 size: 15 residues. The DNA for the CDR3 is TGTGCCAGCAGTGGATTGACAGCTTATAATTCACCCCTCCACTTT. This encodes CASSGLTAYNSPLHF.

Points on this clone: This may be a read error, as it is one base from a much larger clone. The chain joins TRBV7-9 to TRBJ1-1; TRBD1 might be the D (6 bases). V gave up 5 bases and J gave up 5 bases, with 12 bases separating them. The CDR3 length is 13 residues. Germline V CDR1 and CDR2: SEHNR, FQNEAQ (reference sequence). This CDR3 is CASSVGGGTEAFF. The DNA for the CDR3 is TGTGCCAGCAGCGTAGGGGGTGGAACTGAAGCTTTCTTT.

CDR3 sequence reads: CASSDPSGGYEQYF. CDR3 nucleotide sequence: TGTGCCAGCAGTGACCCTAGCGGGGGGTACGAGCAGTACTTC. This chain links TRBV2 with TRBJ2-7, with 11 bases lining up with TRBD2. Germline assignment: CDR1 SNHLY and CDR2 FYNNEI. This CDR3 has 14 amino acids. J was trimmed by 4 bases and V by 3 bases; bases with no gene match: 2.

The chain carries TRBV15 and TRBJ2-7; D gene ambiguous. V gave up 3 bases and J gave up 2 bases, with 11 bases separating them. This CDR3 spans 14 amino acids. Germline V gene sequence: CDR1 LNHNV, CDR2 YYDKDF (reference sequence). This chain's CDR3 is CATSSRNTPYEQYF. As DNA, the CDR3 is TGTGCCACCAGCAGTCGTAACACTCCCTACGAGCAGTACTTC.

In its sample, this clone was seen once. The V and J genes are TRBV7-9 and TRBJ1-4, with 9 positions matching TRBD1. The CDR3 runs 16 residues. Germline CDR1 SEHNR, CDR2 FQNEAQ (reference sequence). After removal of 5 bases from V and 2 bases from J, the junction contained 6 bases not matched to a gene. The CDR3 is CASSRSGTGTNEKLFF. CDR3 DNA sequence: TGTGCCAGCAGCAGATCCGGGACAGGGACTAATGAAAAACTGTTTTTT. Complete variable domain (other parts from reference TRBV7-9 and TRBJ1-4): DTGVSQNPRHKITKRGQNVTFRCDPISEHNRLYWYRQTLGQGPEFLTYFQNEAQLEKSRLLSDRFSAERPKGSFSTLEIQRTEQGDSAMYLCASSRSGTGTNEKLFFGSGTQLSVL.

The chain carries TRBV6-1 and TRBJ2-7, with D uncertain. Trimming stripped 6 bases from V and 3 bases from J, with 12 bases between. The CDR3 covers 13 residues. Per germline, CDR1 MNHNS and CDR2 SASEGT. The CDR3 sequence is CASRHFPFYEQYF. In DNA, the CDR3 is TGTGCCAGCAGGCATTTTCCATTCTACGAGCAGTACTTC.

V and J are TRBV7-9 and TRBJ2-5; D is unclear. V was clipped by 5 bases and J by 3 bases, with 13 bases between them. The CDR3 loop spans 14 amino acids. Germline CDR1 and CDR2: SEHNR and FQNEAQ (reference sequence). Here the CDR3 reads CASSPARVEETQYF. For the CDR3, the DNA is TGTGCCAGCAGCCCCGCAAGGGTGGAAGAGACCCAGTACTTC.